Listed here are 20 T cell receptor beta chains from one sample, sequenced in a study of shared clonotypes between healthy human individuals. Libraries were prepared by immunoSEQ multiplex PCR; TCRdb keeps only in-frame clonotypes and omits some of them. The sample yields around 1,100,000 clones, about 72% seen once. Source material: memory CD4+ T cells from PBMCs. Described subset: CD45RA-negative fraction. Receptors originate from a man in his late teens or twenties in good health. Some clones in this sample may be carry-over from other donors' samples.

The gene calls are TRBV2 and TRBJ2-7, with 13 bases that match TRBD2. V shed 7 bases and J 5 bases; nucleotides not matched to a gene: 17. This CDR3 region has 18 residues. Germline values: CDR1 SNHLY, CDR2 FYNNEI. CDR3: CASKIFTSGRASFDEQYF. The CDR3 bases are TGTGCCAGCAAGATCTTCACTAGCGGGAGGGCCAGTTTCGACGAGCAGTACTTC.

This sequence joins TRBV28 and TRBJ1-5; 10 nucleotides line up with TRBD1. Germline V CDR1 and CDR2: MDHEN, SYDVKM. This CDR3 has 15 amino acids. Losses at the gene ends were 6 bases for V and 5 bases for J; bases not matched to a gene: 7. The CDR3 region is CASRPDRGKYQPQHF. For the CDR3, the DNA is TGTGCCAGCAGGCCGGACAGGGGGAAGTATCAGCCCCAGCATTTT.

CDR3 DNA sequence: TGTGCCAGCAGCGAGGCCGAGAGGCAACCCCACTTT. Protein: CASSEAERQPHF. The chain joins TRBV7-9 to TRBJ1-6; D ambiguous. CDR1 is SEHNR and CDR2 is FQNEAQ in the germline V gene (reference sequence). This CDR3 is 12 amino acids long. V gave up 5 bases and J gave up 18 bases, with 17 bases separating them.

CDR3 amino acids: CAWSVQGPRDGYTF. The CDR3 nucleotides read TGTGCCTGGAGTGTACAGGGTCCCCGGGATGGCTACACCTTC. The chain couples TRBV30 to TRBJ1-2, with D possibly being TRBD1 (6 bases). The V end was cut by 0 bases, the J end by 6 bases, with 14 bases between. The CDR3 extends over 14 amino acids. Germline V lookup: CDR1 GTSNPN, CDR2 SVGIG (reference sequence).

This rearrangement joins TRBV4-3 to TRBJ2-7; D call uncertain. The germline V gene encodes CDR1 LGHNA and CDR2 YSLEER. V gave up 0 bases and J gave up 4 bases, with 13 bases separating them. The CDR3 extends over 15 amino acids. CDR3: CASSQERQNIYEQYF. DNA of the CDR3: TGCGCCAGCAGCCAAGAACGGCAGAACATTTACGAGCAGTACTTC.

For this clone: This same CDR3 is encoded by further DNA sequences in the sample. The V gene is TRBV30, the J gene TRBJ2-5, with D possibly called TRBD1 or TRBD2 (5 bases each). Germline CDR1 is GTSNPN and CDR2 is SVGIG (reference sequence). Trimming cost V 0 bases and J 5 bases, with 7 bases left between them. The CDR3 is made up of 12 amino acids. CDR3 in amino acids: CAWSVGGETQYF. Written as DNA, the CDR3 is TGTGCCTGGAGTGTTGGGGGTGAGACCCAGTACTTC.

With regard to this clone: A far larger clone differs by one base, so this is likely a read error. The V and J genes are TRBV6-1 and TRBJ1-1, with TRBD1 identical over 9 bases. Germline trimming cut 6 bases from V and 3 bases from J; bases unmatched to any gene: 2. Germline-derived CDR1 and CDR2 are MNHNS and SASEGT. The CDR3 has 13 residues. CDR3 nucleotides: TGTGCCAGCAGACGACAGGGGGACACTGAAGCTTTCTTT. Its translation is CASRRQGDTEAFF.

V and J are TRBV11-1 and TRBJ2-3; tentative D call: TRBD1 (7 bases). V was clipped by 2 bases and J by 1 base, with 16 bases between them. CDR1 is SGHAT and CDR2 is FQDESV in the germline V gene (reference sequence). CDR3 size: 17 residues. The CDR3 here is CASSLMEGAGRTDTQYF. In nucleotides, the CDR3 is TGTGCCAGCAGCTTAATGGAGGGGGCCGGTCGCACAGATACGCAGTATTTT.

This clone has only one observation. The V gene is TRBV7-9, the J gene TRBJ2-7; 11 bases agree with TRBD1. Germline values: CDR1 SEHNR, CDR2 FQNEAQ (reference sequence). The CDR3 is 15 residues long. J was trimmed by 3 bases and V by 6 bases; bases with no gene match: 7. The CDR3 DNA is TGTGCCAGCAGATCAAGCGGGACAGGGGGCTACGAGCAGTACTTC. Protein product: CASRSSGTGGYEQYF.

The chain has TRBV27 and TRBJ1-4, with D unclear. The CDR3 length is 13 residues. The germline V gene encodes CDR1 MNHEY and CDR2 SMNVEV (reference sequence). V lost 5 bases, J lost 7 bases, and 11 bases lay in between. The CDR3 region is CASSARRGEKLFF. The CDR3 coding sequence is TGTGCCAGCAGTGCCCGGCGGGGTGAAAAACTGTTTTTT.

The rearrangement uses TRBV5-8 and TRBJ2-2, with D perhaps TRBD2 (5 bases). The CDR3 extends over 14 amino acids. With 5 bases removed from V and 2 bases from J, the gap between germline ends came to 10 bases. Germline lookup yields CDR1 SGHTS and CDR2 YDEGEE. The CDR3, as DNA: TGTGCCAGCAGTATCGGGATAAACACCGGGGAGCTGTTTTTT. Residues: CASSIGINTGELFF.

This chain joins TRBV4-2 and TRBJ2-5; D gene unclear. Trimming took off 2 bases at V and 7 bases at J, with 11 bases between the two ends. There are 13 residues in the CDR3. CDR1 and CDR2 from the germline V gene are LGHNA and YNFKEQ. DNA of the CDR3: TGTGCCAGCAGCCAAAGCCAGGTGCGGACCCAGTACTTC. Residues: CASSQSQVRTQYF.

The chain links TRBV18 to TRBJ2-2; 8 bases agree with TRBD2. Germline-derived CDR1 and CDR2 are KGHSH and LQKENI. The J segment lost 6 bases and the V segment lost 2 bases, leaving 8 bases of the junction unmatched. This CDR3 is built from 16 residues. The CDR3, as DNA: TGTGCCAGCTCACCATTAGCGGGACGGGGTCCCGGGGAGCTGTTTTTT. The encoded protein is CASSPLAGRGPGELFF.

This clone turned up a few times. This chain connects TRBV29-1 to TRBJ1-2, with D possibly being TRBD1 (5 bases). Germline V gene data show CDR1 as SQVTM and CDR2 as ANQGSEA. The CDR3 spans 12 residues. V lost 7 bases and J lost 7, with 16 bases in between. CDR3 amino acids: CSGGSRVGGYTF. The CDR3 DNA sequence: TGCAGCGGGGGGAGCAGGGTTGGTGGCTACACCTTC.

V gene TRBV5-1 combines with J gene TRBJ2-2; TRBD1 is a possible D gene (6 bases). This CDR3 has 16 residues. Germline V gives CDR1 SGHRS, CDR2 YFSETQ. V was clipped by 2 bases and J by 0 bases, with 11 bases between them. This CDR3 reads CASSLQQGANTGELFF. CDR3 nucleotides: TGCGCCAGCAGCTTACAACAGGGCGCGAACACCGGGGAGCTGTTTTTT.

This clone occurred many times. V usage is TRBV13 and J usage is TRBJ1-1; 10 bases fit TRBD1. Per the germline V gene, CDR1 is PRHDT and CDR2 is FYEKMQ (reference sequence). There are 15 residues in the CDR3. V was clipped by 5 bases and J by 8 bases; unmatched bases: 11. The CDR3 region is CASSTGQGVATEAFF. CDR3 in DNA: TGTGCCAGCAGCACCGGACAGGGGGTAGCCACCGAAGCTTTCTTT.

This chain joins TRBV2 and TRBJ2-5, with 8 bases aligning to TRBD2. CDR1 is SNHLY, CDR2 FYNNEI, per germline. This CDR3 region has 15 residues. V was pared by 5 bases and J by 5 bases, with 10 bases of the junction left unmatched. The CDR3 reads CASSFPGTRVETQYF. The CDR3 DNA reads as TGTGCCAGCAGTTTTCCCGGGACTAGGGTGGAGACCCAGTACTTC.

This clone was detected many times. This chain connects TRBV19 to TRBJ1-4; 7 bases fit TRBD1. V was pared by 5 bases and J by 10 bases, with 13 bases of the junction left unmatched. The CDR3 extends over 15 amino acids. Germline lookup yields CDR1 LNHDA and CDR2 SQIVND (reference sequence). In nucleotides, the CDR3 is TGTGCCAGTAGTGATCGACAGGGTGGGCCGTCAAAACTGTTTTTT. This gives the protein CASSDRQGGPSKLFF.

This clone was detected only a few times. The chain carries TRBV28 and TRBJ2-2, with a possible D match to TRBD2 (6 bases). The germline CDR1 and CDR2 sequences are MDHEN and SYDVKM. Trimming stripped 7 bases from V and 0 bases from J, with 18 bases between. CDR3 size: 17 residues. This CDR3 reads CASTQAPGETNTGELFF. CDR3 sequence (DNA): TGTGCCAGCACCCAAGCCCCGGGGGAGACGAACACCGGGGAGCTGTTTTTT. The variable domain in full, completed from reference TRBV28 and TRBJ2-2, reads DVKVTQSSRYLVKRTGEKVFLECVQDMDHENMFWYRQDPGLGLRLIYFSYDVKMKEKGDIPEGYSVSREKKERFSLILESASTNQTSMYLCASTQAPGETNTGELFFGEGSRLTVL.

CDR3 sequence (DNA): TGCGCCAGCAGCCGAGCCGACAGCCTGAACACTGAAGCTTTCTTT. Protein: CASSRADSLNTEAFF. The gene calls are TRBV5-1 and TRBJ1-1, with D possibly being TRBD1 (5 bases). V dropped 4 bases and J dropped 0 bases, with 13 bases sitting between them. The germline gives CDR1 SGHRS, CDR2 YFSETQ. This CDR3 has 15 residues.